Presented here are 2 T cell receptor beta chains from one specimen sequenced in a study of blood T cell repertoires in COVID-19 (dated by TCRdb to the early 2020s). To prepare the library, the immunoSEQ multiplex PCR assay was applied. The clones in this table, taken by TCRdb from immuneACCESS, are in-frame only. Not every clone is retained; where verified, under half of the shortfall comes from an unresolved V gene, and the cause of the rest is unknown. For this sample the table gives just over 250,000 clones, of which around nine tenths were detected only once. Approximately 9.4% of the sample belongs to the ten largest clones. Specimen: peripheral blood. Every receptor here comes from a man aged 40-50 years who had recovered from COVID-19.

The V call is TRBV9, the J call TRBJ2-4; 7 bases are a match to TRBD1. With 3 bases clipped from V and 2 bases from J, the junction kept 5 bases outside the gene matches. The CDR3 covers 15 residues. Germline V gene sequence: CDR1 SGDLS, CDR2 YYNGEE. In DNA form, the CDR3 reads TGTGCCAGCAGCGCCGAGGGACAGACCAAAAACATTCAGTACTTC. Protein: CASSAEGQTKNIQYF.

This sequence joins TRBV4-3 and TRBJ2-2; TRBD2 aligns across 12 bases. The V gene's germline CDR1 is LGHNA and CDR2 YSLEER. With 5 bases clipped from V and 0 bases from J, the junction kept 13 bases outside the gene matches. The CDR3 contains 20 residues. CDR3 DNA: TGCGCCAGCAGCACAATGTTTCGACTAGCGGGGGCCCCGAACACCGGGGAGCTGTTTTTT. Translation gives CASSTMFRLAGAPNTGELFF.